What follows is one TCR beta chain and its context. As handled by the study authors: Amplified reference gene primers provided the basis for estimating nucleated cell counts. Produced via immunoSEQ multiplex PCR; TCRdb's table is partial and in-frame only. V and J calls plus clone size are reproduced from that table; the DNA served to infer D and trimming. The profile covers around 120,000 clones, with 85% to 90% appearing a single time and 25% to 30% taken by the ten largest. J was trimmed by 4 bases and V by 3 bases; bases with no gene match: 5. The CDR3 has 15 amino acids. Per the germline V gene, CDR1 is MNHEY and CDR2 is SVGAGI. This sample is part of a study of blood T cell repertoires in COVID-19. As for the study in general: The origin of the acute and convalescent COVID-19 samples was the United States, Italy and Spain.

The sequencing input was peripheral blood. The chain carries TRBV6-5 and TRBJ2-1; TRBD2 matches at 8 bases. The TCR originated in a woman in her sixties or seventies with acute or convalescent COVID-19. The CDR3 DNA sequence: TGTGCCAGCAGTTATATCCGGGGGGGTTACAATGAGCAGTTCTTC. It specifies CASSYIRGGYNEQFF.